A single sample is the source of the 10 T cell receptor beta chains below, sequenced in a study of blood T cell repertoires in COVID-19. The table came from immunoSEQ multiplex PCR; TCRdb's copy has only in-frame clones and leaves some out. The table records hundreds of thousands of clones, around 90% of them present only once. The sample was peripheral blood. The receptors shown here come from a man in his 70s with acute or convalescent COVID-19.

The genes are TRBV5-1 and TRBJ1-1; D remains ambiguous. Germline lookup yields CDR1 SGHRS and CDR2 YFSETQ. V was cut by 2 bases and J by 2 bases, with 10 bases left in between. There are 14 residues in the CDR3. The CDR3 reads CASSFTDTNTEAFF. CDR3 coding DNA: TGCGCCAGCAGCTTCACAGATACAAACACTGAAGCTTTCTTT.

The chain links TRBV28 to TRBJ2-7, with D uncertain. This CDR3 has 15 amino acids. Trimming shortened V by 8 bases and J by 0 bases, and 17 bases separated the two germline ends. CDR1 is MDHEN and CDR2 is SYDVKM in the germline V gene. The CDR3 sequence: CASVQSPANSYEQYF. In DNA form, the CDR3 reads TGTGCCAGCGTTCAATCCCCCGCTAACTCCTACGAGCAGTACTTC.

Concerning this clone itself: Other DNA sequences of this sample code for an identical CDR3. The chain has TRBV4-3 and TRBJ2-3; 9 nucleotides match TRBD2. Trimming removed 0 bases from V and 1 base from J; junction bases left unmatched: 2. The CDR3 loop spans 16 amino acids. In germline, CDR1 is LGHNA, CDR2 YSLEER. CDR3 residues: CASSQERTSGTDTQYF. CDR3 coding DNA: TGCGCCAGCAGCCAAGAAAGGACTAGCGGCACAGATACGCAGTATTTT.

The CDR3 sequence: CASSQEQGRTGELFF. CDR3 DNA: TGCGCCAGCAGCCAAGAGCAGGGGCGCACCGGGGAGCTGTTTTTT. The rearrangement uses TRBV4-3 and TRBJ2-2; D perhaps matches TRBD1 (6 bases). This CDR3 contains 15 residues. The ends were cut back, 0 bases at V and 4 bases at J, with 9 bases in the middle. Germline loops: CDR1 LGHNA, CDR2 YSLEER.

This clone was picked up one time. This chain connects TRBV11-3 to TRBJ2-2, with D perhaps TRBD1 (5 bases). V lost 5 bases, J lost 5 bases, and 9 bases lay in between. The CDR3 length is 13 residues. The germline V gene encodes CDR1 SGHNT and CDR2 YENEEA. The CDR3 sequence is CASSIKGTGELFF. The CDR3 DNA reads TGTGCCAGCAGCATCAAGGGGACCGGGGAGCTGTTTTTT.

DNA of the CDR3: TGTGCCAGCAGCTTACAGGGGGGGCAGACCTACAATGAGCAGTTCTTC. It specifies CASSLQGGQTYNEQFF. The chain joins TRBV9 to TRBJ2-1, with D perhaps matching TRBD1 (8 bases). Trimming stripped 4 bases from V and 2 bases from J, with 16 bases between. The CDR3 loop spans 16 amino acids. Germline V gene data show CDR1 as SGDLS and CDR2 as YYNGEE.

The rearrangement links TRBV23-1 to TRBJ1-6, with D hard to call. TRBV23-1 is treated as an ORF (open reading frame) with a function not yet certain. The CDR3 loop spans 11 amino acids. The ends were cut back, 7 bases at V and 8 bases at J, with 6 bases in the middle. CDR3 amino acids: CASILDSPLHF. CDR3 nucleotide sequence: TGCGCCAGCATCCTCGATTCACCCCTCCACTTT.

The chain combines TRBV3-1 (or the pseudogene TRBV3-2) with TRBJ1-6, with a tentative D call TRBD1 (6 bases). The length of the CDR3 is 15 residues. Germline V gene sequence: CDR1 LGHDT, CDR2 YNNKEL (reference sequence). V was shortened by 2 bases and J by 9 bases, with 14 bases between the two germline ends. The CDR3 coding sequence is TGTGCCAGCAGCCAACAACAGGGCTGGGGTTCACCCCTCCACTTT. This sequence encodes CASSQQQGWGSPLHF.

The chain couples TRBV10-1 to TRBJ2-3; D perhaps matches TRBD2 (6 bases). CDR1 and CDR2 from the germline V gene are WNHNN and SYGVQD (reference sequence). The CDR3 extends over 11 amino acids. Trimming took 2 bases from V and 13 from J, leaving 10 bases between them. CDR3 DNA sequence: TGCGCCAGCAGTGAGCCGGTAGCGGAGTATTTT. Translating gives CASSEPVAEYF.

V and J are TRBV5-1 and TRBJ2-5, with TRBD1 matching over 8 bases. The junction had 9 bases not matched to a gene; V was cut back by 1 base and J by 4 bases. CDR3 length: 16 residues. The germline CDR1 and CDR2 sequences are SGHRS and YFSETQ. In DNA, the CDR3 is TGCGCCAGCAGCTTGTCTCCAGGGGGCCCGGTAGAGACCCAGTACTTC. It is translated as CASSLSPGGPVETQYF.